This T cell receptor (beta chain) came from a study of tumor and adjacent non-tumor tissue in lung cancer (dated by TCRdb to between 2017 and 2018). With respect to the entire study: By cancer type, the cohort comprised 11 to 12 adenocarcinoma patients, a couple of squamous cell carcinoma patients and 1 small cell lung cancer patient. TCRbeta CDR3 sequencing was performed on 25 to 35 paired specimens, with one tumor sample and one normal lung sample collected per patient. Ages among the roughly 15 patients ranged from about 31 to 80 years, there were 10 men and 5 women, and disease was at TNM stage I to III. The study compared bulk TCRbeta repertoires from lung tumor tissue and matched distant non-tumor lung tissue of roughly 14 lung cancer patients. A total of roughly 130,000,000 productive TCRbeta reads were generated by sequencing, corresponding to an average of around 4 million reads per sample. Overall results and qualifications from the work: Neither the sequencing platform nor unique molecular identifiers are named or mentioned anywhere in the methods. Significantly higher TCR diversity was found in younger patients, and higher tumor TCR diversity was associated with shorter overall and disease-free survival. Significantly higher TCR diversity (inverse Simpson) was observed in tumor tissue than in normal lung tissue (roughly 470 vs 170, P = 0.0075, Mann-Whitney U test). A significantly larger cumulative share of the repertoire was made up by the top 100 clones in normal lung than in tumor tissue. Only roughly 14 patients were in the cohort, and the authors stated that larger samples and more detailed clinical data are needed. Because peripheral blood was not sequenced, blood TCRbeta repertoires in the lung cancer patients of the study were not examined.

RNA was isolated from bulk, unsorted tissue, and RNA quality was assessed with a NanoDrop ND-1000 and an Agilent 2100. The donors were newly diagnosed lung cancer patients admitted for thoracic surgery in China from August to November 2014 who had not received prior chemotherapy. The study excluded patients who had received radiotherapy or chemotherapy before or who had another cancer at the same time. Surgical tissue pieces of roughly 1-2 cm3 were preserved in RNAlater solution and were kept at -80 degrees C until use. CDR1 SGHDN and CDR2 FVKESK are derived from the germline V gene. The CDR3 contains 16 residues, cysteine and phenylalanine counted. Only the CDR3 part of the read is kept: 48 bases, read in frame from the first base. The protocol used for the library was multiplex PCR. Sequenced on an Illumina HiSeq 2500. TCRbeta libraries were built by three rounds of nested PCR using primers (Table S4), following protocols modified from ARM-PCR. Before sequencing, PCR products in the 200-500 bp range were cut out of the gel and cleaned up using the QIAquick gel extraction kit. Concerning the study's data processing: Trimmomatic was used to clean the reads, FLASH merged the cleaned reads into complete CDR3 sequences, and MiTCR assigned the sequences to V(D)J germline segments. VDJtools was used to compute clonal diversity as the inverse Simpson's index. In-frame sequences without a premature stop codon were defined as productive reads. TCRdb reworked the public reads: Q25 trimming with fastp, MiXCR clone assembly, productive beta chains retained. Merged by CDR3 protein, the rows form single entries marked with the most common genes and DNA. The V and J calls were determined by TCRdb, not by the authors. The sample table shows about 93,000 distinct CDR3 sequences, and less than 80% are seen once. About a sixth of the sample belongs to the ten largest clones.

On this clonotype itself: The specificity of this receptor is unknown. One end of the junction does not line up with germline, which may come from a read error.

The chain joins TRBV14 to TRBJ1-6, with the identity of the D gene unclear. Sequencing used lung tumor tissue. This clonotype was sampled from a man in his sixties with non-small cell lung cancer. Read as DNA, the sequence is TGTGCCAGCAACCACCTATTCGAAGGGAATAGTTCACCCCTTCACTTT. This gives the protein CASNHLFEGNSSPLHF.